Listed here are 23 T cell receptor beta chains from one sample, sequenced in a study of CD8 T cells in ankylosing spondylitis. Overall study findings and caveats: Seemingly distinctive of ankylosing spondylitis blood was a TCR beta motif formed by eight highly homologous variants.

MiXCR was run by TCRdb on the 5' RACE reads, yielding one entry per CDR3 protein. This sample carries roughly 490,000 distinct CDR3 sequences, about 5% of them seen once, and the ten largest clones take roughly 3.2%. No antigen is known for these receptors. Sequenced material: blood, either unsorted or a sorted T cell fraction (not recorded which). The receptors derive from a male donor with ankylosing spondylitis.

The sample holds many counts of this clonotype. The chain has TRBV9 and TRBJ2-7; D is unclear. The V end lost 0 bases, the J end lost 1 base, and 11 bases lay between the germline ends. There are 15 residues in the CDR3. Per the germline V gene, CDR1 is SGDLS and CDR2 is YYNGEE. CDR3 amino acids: CASSVGRAASYEQYF. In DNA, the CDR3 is TGTGCCAGCAGCGTAGGCCGCGCCGCGTCCTACGAGCAGTACTTC.

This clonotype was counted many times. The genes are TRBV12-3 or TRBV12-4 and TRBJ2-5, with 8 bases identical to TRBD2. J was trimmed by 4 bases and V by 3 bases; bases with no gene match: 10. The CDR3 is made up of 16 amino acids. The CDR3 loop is CASSLPSGRRGETQYF. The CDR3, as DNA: TGTGCCAGCAGTTTGCCCAGCGGGAGAAGAGGAGAGACCCAGTACTTC.

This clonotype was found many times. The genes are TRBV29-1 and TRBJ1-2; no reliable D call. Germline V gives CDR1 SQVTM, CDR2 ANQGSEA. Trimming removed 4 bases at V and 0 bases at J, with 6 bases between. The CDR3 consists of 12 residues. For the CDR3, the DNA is TGCAGCGTTGTTGGATCTAACTATGGCTACACCTTC. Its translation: CSVVGSNYGYTF.

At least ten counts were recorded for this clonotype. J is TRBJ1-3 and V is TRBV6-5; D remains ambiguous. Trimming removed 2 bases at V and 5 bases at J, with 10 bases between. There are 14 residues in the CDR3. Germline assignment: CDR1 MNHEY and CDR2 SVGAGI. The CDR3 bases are TGTGCCAGCAGTTACAGGTCCGAAAGAAACACCATATATTTT. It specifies CASSYRSERNTIYF.

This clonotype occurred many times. DNA of the CDR3: TGCGCCAGCAGCTTGTCAGGACGGACAGATCAGCCCCAGCATTTT. Translated: CASSLSGRTDQPQHF. The chain couples TRBV5-1 to TRBJ1-5, with TRBD1 as a possible D gene (6 bases). In germline, CDR1 is SGHRS, CDR2 YFSETQ. The CDR3 length is 15 residues. Trimming left V 1 base short and J 5 bases short, with 13 bases between.

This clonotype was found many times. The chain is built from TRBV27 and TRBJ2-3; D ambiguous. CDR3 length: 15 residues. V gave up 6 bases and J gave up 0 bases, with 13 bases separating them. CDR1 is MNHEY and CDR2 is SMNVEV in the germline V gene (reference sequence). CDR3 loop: CASRRASTSTDTQYF. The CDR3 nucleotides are TGTGCCAGCAGACGGGCCTCAACTAGCACAGATACGCAGTATTTT.

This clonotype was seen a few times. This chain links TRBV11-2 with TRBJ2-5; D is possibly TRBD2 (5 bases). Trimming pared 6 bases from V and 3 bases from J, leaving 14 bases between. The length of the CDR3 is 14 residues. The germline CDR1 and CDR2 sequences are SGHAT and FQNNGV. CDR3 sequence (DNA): TGTGCCAGCAGAAGATGGAGGACGGAAGAGACCCAGTACTTC. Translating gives CASRRWRTEETQYF. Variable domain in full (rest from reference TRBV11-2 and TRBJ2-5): EAGVAQSPRYKIIEKRQSVAFWCNPISGHATLYWYQQILGQGPKLLIQFQNNGVVDDSQLPKDRFSAERLKGVDSTLKIQPAKLEDSAVYLCASRRWRTEETQYFGPGTRLLVL.

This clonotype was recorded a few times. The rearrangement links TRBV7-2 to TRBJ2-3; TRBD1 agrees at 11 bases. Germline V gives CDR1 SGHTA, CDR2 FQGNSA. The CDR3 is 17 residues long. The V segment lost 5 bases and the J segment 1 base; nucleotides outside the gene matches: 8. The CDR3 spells CASSPRTGGIGTDTQYF. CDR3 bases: TGTGCCAGCAGCCCCCGGACAGGGGGCATTGGCACAGATACGCAGTATTTT.

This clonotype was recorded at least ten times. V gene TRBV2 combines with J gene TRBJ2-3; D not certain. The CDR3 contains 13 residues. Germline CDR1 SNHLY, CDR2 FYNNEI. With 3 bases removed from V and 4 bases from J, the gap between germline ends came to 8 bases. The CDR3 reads CASSDDSPDTQYF. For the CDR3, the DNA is TGTGCCAGCAGTGATGATAGCCCAGATACGCAGTATTTT.

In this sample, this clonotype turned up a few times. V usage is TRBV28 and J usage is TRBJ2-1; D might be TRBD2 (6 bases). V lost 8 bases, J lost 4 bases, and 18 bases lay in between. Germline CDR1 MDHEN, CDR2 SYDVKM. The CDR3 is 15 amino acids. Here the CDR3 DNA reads TGTGCCAGCGATTGGGGAGGAGGGATATACAATGAGCAGTTCTTC. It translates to CASDWGGGIYNEQFF. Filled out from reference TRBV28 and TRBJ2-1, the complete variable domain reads DVKVTQSSRYLVKRTGEKVFLECVQDMDHENMFWYRQDPGLGLRLIYFSYDVKMKEKGDIPEGYSVSREKKERFSLILESASTNQTSMYLCASDWGGGIYNEQFFGPGTRLTVL.

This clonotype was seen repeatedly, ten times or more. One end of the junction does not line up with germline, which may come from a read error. CDR3 bases: TGTGCCAGCAGTCTCGGCGGGATCCCGGAGATCTTC. It translates to CASSLGGIPEIF. The chain has TRBV12-3 or TRBV12-4 and TRBJ2-1; possibly TRBD2 for D (6 bases). CDR3 length: 12 residues.

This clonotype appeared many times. The CDR3, as DNA: TGTGCCACCAAAGGACTAGCGGGAGTCGGGTACGAGCAGTACTTC. It is translated as CATKGLAGVGYEQYF. The chain links TRBV10-3 to TRBJ2-7, with 13 bases lining up with TRBD2. V gave up 10 bases and J gave up 4 bases; unmatched junction bases: 10. The CDR3 totals 15 residues. Germline CDR1 is ENHRY and CDR2 is SYGVKD.

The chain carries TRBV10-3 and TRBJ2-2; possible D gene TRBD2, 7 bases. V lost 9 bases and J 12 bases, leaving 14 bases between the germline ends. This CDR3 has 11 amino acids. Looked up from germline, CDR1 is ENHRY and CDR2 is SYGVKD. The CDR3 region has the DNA TGTGCCATAAATGCCGGGGGGCAGCTGTTTTTT. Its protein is CAINAGGQLFF.

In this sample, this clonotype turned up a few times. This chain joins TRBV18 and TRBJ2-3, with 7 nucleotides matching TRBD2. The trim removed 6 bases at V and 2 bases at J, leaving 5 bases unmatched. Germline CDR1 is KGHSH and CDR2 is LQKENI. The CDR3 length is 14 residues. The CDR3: CASSGGISTDTQYF. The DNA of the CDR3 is TGTGCCAGCTCCGGGGGGATTTCCACAGATACGCAGTATTTT.

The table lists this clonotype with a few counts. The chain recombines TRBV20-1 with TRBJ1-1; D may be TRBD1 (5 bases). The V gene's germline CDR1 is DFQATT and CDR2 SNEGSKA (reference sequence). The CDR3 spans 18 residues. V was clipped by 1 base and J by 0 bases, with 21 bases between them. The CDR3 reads CSARGLGGYWIMNTEAFF. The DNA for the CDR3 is TGCAGTGCTAGAGGTCTTGGGGGGTACTGGATCATGAACACTGAAGCTTTCTTT.

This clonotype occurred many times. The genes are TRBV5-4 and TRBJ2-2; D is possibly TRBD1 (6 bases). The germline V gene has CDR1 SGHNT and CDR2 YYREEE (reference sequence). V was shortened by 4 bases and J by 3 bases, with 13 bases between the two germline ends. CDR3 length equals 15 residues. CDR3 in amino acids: CASSPLGADTGELFF. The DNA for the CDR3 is TGTGCCAGCAGCCCCCTGGGGGCCGACACCGGGGAGCTGTTTTTT.

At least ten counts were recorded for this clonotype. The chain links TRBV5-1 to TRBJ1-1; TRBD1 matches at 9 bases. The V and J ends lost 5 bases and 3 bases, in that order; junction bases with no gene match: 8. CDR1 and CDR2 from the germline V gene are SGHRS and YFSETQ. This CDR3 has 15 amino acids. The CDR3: CASSYRQGGDTEAFF. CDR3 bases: TGCGCCAGCAGTTATCGACAGGGGGGGGACACTGAAGCTTTCTTT.

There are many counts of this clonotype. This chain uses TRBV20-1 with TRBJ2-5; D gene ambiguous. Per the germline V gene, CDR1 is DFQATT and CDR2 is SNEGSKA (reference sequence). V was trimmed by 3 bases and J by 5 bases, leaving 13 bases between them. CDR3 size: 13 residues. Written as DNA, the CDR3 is TGCAGTGCTAGTTTAGGGATGGAGGAGACCCAGTACTTC. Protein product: CSASLGMEETQYF.

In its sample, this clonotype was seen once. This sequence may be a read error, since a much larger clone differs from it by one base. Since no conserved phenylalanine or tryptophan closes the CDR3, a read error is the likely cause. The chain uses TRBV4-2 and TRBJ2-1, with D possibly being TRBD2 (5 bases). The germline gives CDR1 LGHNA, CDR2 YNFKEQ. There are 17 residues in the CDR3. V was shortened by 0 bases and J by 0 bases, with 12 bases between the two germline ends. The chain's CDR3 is CASSQELAPSSYNEQFY. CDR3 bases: TGTGCCAGCAGCCAAGAGCTAGCCCCGAGCTCCTACAATGAGCAGTTCTAC.

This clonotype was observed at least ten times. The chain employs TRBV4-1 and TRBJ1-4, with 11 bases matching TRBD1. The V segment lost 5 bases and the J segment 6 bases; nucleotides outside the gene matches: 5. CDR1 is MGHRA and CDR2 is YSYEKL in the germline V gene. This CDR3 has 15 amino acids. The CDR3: CASSYPGQGDEKLFF. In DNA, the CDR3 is TGCGCCAGCAGCTACCCGGGACAGGGGGATGAAAAACTGTTTTTT.

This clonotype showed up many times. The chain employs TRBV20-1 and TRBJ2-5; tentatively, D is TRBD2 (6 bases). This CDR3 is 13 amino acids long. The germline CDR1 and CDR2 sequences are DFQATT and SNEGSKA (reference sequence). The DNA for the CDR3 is TGCAGACTCCGGGGAAACGGGGGAGAGACCCAGTACTTC. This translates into CRLRGNGGETQYF.

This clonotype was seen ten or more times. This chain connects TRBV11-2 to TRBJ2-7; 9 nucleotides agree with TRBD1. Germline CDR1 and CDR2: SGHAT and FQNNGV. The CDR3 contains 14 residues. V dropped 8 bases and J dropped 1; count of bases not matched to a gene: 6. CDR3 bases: TGTGCCAGCCTCCGGGACAGGGCTTCCTACGAGCAGTACTTC. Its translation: CASLRDRASYEQYF.

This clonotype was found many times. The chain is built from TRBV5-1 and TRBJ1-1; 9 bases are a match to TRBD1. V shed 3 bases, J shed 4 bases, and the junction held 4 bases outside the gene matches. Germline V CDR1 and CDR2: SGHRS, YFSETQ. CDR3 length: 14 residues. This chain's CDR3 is CASSSGTGITEAFF. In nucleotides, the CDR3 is TGCGCCAGCAGCTCCGGGACAGGGATCACTGAAGCTTTCTTT.